This T cell receptor (beta chain) came from a study of T-cell reconstitution after alpha-beta-depleted transplantation in children. The TCRbeta library incorporated unique molecular identifiers. Each CDR3 protein is one row after TCRdb ran MiXCR on the PCR reads. The sample lists about 580,000 distinct CDR3 sequences; 20% to 25% were seen once. This clonotype appeared many times. The V gene lost 3 bases and the J gene lost 0 bases, with 11 bases spanning the gap. This CDR3 contains 16 residues. This sequence joins TRBV12-3 or TRBV12-4 and TRBJ1-4, with D uncertain. Sequenced material: PBMCs, mostly from graft donor cells, taken 360 days after TCRalphabeta/CD19-depleted stem cell transplant. This clonotype was sampled from a boy less than two years old who had a stem cell transplant for acute myeloid leukemia, so the T cells may come from the graft donor. This chain's CDR3 is CASSLATAATNEKLFF. In nucleotides, the CDR3 is TGTGCCAGCAGTTTGGCGACGGCTGCAACTAATGAAAAACTGTTTTTT.